Listed here are 22 T cell receptor beta chains from one sample, sequenced in a study of identical twins. TCRdb reprocessed the 5' RACE reads via MiXCR and lists one record per CDR3 protein. The sample consists of approximately 220,000 distinct CDR3 sequences, 7% to 8.5% of them appearing once. These records were also assigned to another study, of yellow fever vaccine responses in identical twins.

The sequenced material came from CD8+ T cells sorted from blood. These TCRs come from a woman younger than 35 in good health.

This clonotype was counted between two and nine times. The chain joins TRBV20-1 to TRBJ2-7; 9 nucleotides line up with TRBD2. J lost 2 bases, V lost 6 bases, and 11 bases had no gene match. The CDR3 extends over 15 amino acids. Germline lookup yields CDR1 DFQATT and CDR2 SNEGSKA (reference sequence). In DNA form, the CDR3 reads TGCAGTGCAGAGTTGTTAGCGGGAGATCCCTACGAGCAGTACTTC. The encoded protein is CSAELLAGDPYEQYF.

The chain couples TRBV10-3 to TRBJ2-1; 11 nucleotides align to TRBD2. With V trimmed by 3 bases and J by 7 bases, 8 bases remained unmatched. Germline loops: CDR1 ENHRY, CDR2 SYGVKD. This CDR3 has 16 residues. As DNA, the CDR3 is TGTGCCATCAGTGATCCCGGGACTAGCGGCCTAAATGAGCAGTTCTTC. This encodes CAISDPGTSGLNEQFF.

This clonotype was found a few times. This rearrangement joins TRBV28 to TRBJ2-7; no definite D call. Germline lookup yields CDR1 MDHEN and CDR2 SYDVKM. CDR3 length equals 16 residues. The ends were cut back, 3 bases at V and 2 bases at J, with 17 bases in the middle. Here the CDR3 DNA reads TGTGCCAGCAGTTTTGTTGGTTGGAGTGACCCCTACGAGCAGTACTTC. It codes for CASSFVGWSDPYEQYF.

This clonotype came up many times. The chain carries TRBV4-1 and TRBJ1-6; no clear D. The CDR3 consists of 14 residues. The germline CDR1 and CDR2 sequences are MGHRA and YSYEKL. V lost 2 bases, J lost 8 bases, and 10 bases lay in between. CDR3 DNA sequence: TGCGCCAGCAGCCAATCTAACGGGGATTCACCCCTCCACTTT. Translation gives CASSQSNGDSPLHF.

This clonotype showed up just a few times. The rearrangement links TRBV5-8 to TRBJ1-1; D call uncertain. Trimming removed 6 bases at V and 2 bases at J, with 8 bases between. CDR3 size: 12 residues. CDR1 and CDR2 (germline): SGHTS, YDEGEE. The CDR3 nucleotides read TGTGCCAGCACCCCTCCTAACACTGAAGCTTTCTTT. Its translation: CASTPPNTEAFF.

In its sample, this clonotype was seen many times. V usage is TRBV20-1 and J usage is TRBJ1-2; the D is unclear. V was trimmed by 2 bases and J by 3 bases, leaving 13 bases between them. Germline CDR1 reads DFQATT; CDR2 reads SNEGSKA (reference sequence). The length of the CDR3 is 14 residues. The CDR3, as DNA: TGCAGTGCTAGACAGGACGGACCGCACTATGGCTACACCTTC. It specifies CSARQDGPHYGYTF.

This clonotype has more than one count but fewer than ten. The V and J genes are TRBV6-5 and TRBJ2-2, with 9 bases identical to TRBD2. Germline CDR1 and CDR2: MNHEY and SVGAGI. The CDR3 runs 18 residues. Trimming took 4 bases from V and 7 from J; bases not matched to a gene: 16. The DNA of the CDR3 is TGTGCCAGCAGTTTCTCTCTTGGCGCGGGAGGGCGGGGCGGGGAGCTGTTTTTT. Amino acid sequence: CASSFSLGAGGRGGELFF.

This clonotype was found many times. The rearrangement uses TRBV15 and TRBJ2-5, with 7 bases aligning to TRBD1. Germline V lookup: CDR1 LNHNV, CDR2 YYDKDF (reference sequence). The CDR3 contains 13 residues. V was clipped by 11 bases and J by 6 bases; unmatched bases: 12. The CDR3 sequence: CASRRGQEKTQYF. The CDR3 DNA follows: TGTGCCTCCCGCCGCGGACAGGAGAAGACCCAGTACTTC.

This clonotype showed up just a few times. The chain combines TRBV12-3 or TRBV12-4 with TRBJ2-5, with 9 bases that match TRBD1. This CDR3 comprises 17 residues. V was pared by 5 bases and J by 3 bases, with 13 bases of the junction left unmatched. DNA of the CDR3: TGTGCCAGCAGTAACCAGGGACAGGGTTTCTTGGAAGAGACCCAGTACTTC. Translation: CASSNQGQGFLEETQYF.

This clonotype appeared a few times. This chain joins TRBV12-3 or TRBV12-4 and TRBJ2-1; 8 nucleotides align to TRBD2. The CDR3 is 15 residues long. V trimming: 5 bases; J trimming: 4 bases; junction bases outside the gene matches: 7. The CDR3 protein is CASSRKAGAYNEQFF. CDR3 sequence (DNA): TGTGCCAGCAGTCGAAAAGCGGGGGCTTACAATGAGCAGTTCTTC.

The rearrangement joins TRBV13 to TRBJ2-1, with 11 bases identical to TRBD2. After removal of 5 bases from V and 3 bases from J, the junction contained 6 bases not matched to a gene. The germline V gene has CDR1 PRHDT and CDR2 FYEKMQ (reference sequence). The CDR3 runs to 16 residues. In DNA form, the CDR3 reads TGTGCCAGCAGCAGGATAGCGGGAGGGTACTACAATGAGCAGTTCTTC. This codes for CASSRIAGGYYNEQFF.

This clonotype was detected many times. V usage is TRBV12-3 or TRBV12-4 and J usage is TRBJ2-5; D may be TRBD1 (5 bases). Trimming stripped 2 bases from V and 5 bases from J, with 12 bases between. The CDR3 spans 14 residues. The CDR3 spells CASSLLGPGETQYF. The CDR3 DNA follows: TGTGCCAGCAGTTTATTAGGTCCAGGGGAGACCCAGTACTTC.

This clonotype was recorded at least ten times. The chain combines TRBV6-2 or TRBV6-3 with TRBJ1-2; D possibly corresponds to TRBD1 (5 bases). The V gene's germline CDR1 is MNHEY and CDR2 SVGEGT. This CDR3 contains 15 residues. V lost 2 bases, J lost 3 bases, and 13 bases lay in between. CDR3 DNA: TGTGCCAGCAGTTACGGAGGGTCGGGGGACTATGGCTACACCTTC. It translates to CASSYGGSGDYGYTF.

The chain carries TRBV27 and TRBJ2-3; 7 bases align to TRBD2. V lost 3 bases and J lost 5; bases outside the gene matches: 5. Germline V CDR1 and CDR2: MNHEY, SMNVEV (reference sequence). The CDR3 totals 14 residues. CDR3 sequence reads: CASSLRGKEDTQYF. The CDR3 DNA follows: TGTGCCAGCAGTTTGCGGGGGAAGGAAGATACGCAGTATTTT.

In its sample, this clonotype was seen a few times. The gene calls are TRBV6-1 and TRBJ1-2, with TRBD1 matching 8 bases. The CDR3 sequence is 17 residues long. Germline lookup yields CDR1 MNHNS and CDR2 SASEGT. V lost 1 base, J lost 3 bases, and 10 bases stayed unmatched. The CDR3 loop is CASSEGAGGRIDYGYTF. The CDR3 DNA sequence: TGTGCCAGCAGTGAAGGGGCAGGGGGCAGAATAGACTATGGCTACACCTTC.

This rearrangement joins TRBV14 to TRBJ2-3; tentatively, D is TRBD2 (5 bases). V dropped 1 base and J dropped 5 bases, with 10 bases sitting between them. The germline V gene encodes CDR1 SGHDN and CDR2 FVKESK. The CDR3 contains 14 residues. CDR3 loop: CASSQALGVDTQYF. CDR3 nucleotide sequence: TGTGCCAGCAGCCAAGCTCTCGGGGTAGATACGCAGTATTTT.

This clonotype occurred a few times. This chain links TRBV27 with TRBJ2-4; tentative D call: TRBD2 (5 bases). The CDR3 contains 16 residues. V was pared by 4 bases and J by 0 bases, with 13 bases between. In germline, CDR1 is MNHEY, CDR2 SMNVEV (reference sequence). CDR3: CASSYTPRGAKNIQYF. CDR3 in DNA: TGTGCCAGCAGTTACACCCCACGGGGAGCCAAAAACATTCAGTACTTC.

Concerning this clonotype: This may come from a read error, since a much larger clone is one base off. This chain joins TRBV7-9 and TRBJ2-1; D is uncertain. This CDR3 is 13 amino acids long. The germline V gene encodes CDR1 SEHNR and CDR2 FQNEAQ (reference sequence). Here the CDR3 DNA reads TGTGGCAGCAGCCCGGAGACCTACAATGAGCAGTTCTTC. This sequence encodes CGSSPETYNEQFF.

This clonotype was detected many times. The chain couples TRBV11-3 to TRBJ2-3; 7 bases agree with TRBD1. Germline V CDR1 and CDR2: SGHNT, YENEEA. Trimming at V came to 6 bases and at J to 4 bases, leaving 13 bases not matched to a gene. CDR3 length equals 16 residues. CDR3 loop: CASRAVRDRHPDTQYF. The CDR3 DNA reads TGTGCCAGCAGGGCGGTCCGGGACAGACATCCAGATACGCAGTATTTT.

This clonotype was seen a handful of times. The J gene is TRBJ1-5, the V gene TRBV5-8; unclear D gene. V lost 4 bases, J lost 2 bases, and 10 bases lay in between. Germline V gene data show CDR1 as SGHTS and CDR2 as YDEGEE. The CDR3 is 14 residues long. CDR3 amino acids: CASSPDGRNQPQHF. The CDR3 DNA reads as TGTGCCAGCAGCCCGGACGGACGCAATCAGCCCCAGCATTTT.

This clonotype was seen repeatedly, ten times or more. V gene TRBV29-1 combines with J gene TRBJ1-2, with TRBD1 identical over 8 bases. The CDR3 length is 16 residues. CDR1 is SQVTM, CDR2 ANQGSEA, per germline. The V gene end was trimmed by 1 base and the J gene end by 2 bases; junction bases not matched to a gene: 9. The CDR3 DNA is TGCAGCGTTGAAGCGTTAGCCAGGGGGCCAAACTATGGCTACACCTTC. Amino acids: CSVEALARGPNYGYTF. Filled out from reference TRBV29-1 and TRBJ1-2, the complete variable domain reads SAVISQKPSRDICQRGTSLTIQCQVDSQVTMMFWYRQQPGQSLTLIATANQGSEATYESGFVIDKFPISRPNLTFSTLTVSNMSPEDSSIYLCSVEALARGPNYGYTFGSGTRLTVV.

This clonotype has a handful of counts. This chain connects TRBV10-1 to TRBJ2-3; 7 bases line up with TRBD2. This CDR3 has 15 amino acids. V shed 6 bases, J shed 1 base, and the junction held 7 bases outside the gene matches. Germline V CDR1 and CDR2: WNHNN, SYGVQD (reference sequence). CDR3 sequence: CASRPGGLRTDTQYF. In DNA form, the CDR3 reads TGCGCCAGCAGACCGGGGGGACTACGCACAGATACGCAGTATTTT.